The T cell receptor beta chain under discussion was sequenced for a study of tumor-infiltrating lymphocytes in localized non-small cell lung cancer. By sample share, this clone is medium-sized. This CDR3 is 12 amino acids long. From germline, CDR1 is SGHNT and CDR2 YYREEE (reference sequence). Germline trimming cut 5 bases from V and 6 bases from J; bases unmatched to any gene: 4. Repertoires were generated with immunoSEQ multiplex PCR, while TCRdb's copy carries only in-frame clones and drops some. The table has fewer than 20,000 clones, 69% seen once. The chain is built from TRBV5-4 and TRBJ2-7, with 8 bases aligning to TRBD1. This TCR derives from a human donor with non-small cell lung cancer. The sequencing input was lung tumor tissue. Written as DNA, the CDR3 is TGTGCCAGCAGGACTGGGACAGGCGAGCAGTACTTC. This codes for CASRTGTGEQYF.